This record covers a single T cell receptor beta chain. This may arise from a read error, as a much more abundant clone is one base away. The data stem from a study of shared clonotypes between healthy human individuals. The CDR3 runs to 13 residues. V was trimmed by 3 bases and J by 2 bases, leaving 7 bases between them. The germline V gene encodes CDR1 SGHDT and CDR2 YYEEEE. Profiling relied on immunoSEQ multiplex PCR, and the TCRdb table lists in-frame clones only, not all of them. The table includes more than 850,000 clones, around 82% detected once. Specimen: memory CD4+ T cells from PBMCs. Sample subset: CD45RA-negative fraction. This receptor was obtained from a man aged 18-30 years in good health. Some clones in this sample may be carry-over from other donors' samples. The V and J genes are TRBV5-6 and TRBJ2-3; D could derive from TRBD1 or TRBD2 (5 bases each). The CDR3 spells CASSWDHTDTQYF. As DNA, the CDR3 is TGTGCCAGCAGCTGGGACCACACAGATACGCAGTATTTT.